The present entry profiles one T cell receptor beta chain with its context. The specificity of this receptor is unknown. No base qualities exist here, and no much larger clone lies one base off it. The data were obtained in a study of blood T cell repertoires in COVID-19 (dated by TCRdb to between 2020 and 2021). With regard to the full study: Collaborator samples came from the United States, Italy and Spain and covered acute and convalescent phases of COVID-19. HLA class I and class II types, where available, came from metadata supplied by the sample provider rather than from assay-based typing. The prospective study material was composed of cDNA or gDNA derived from T cells, B-cell-depleted T cells, or PBMCs. The samples were drawn from two sources: the first 160 participants of the ongoing ImmuneRACE study, and 1,000 to 1,500 subjects contributed by 6 global collaborators. The dataset comprised deeply sampled blood TCRbeta repertoires from subjects exposed to, actively infected with, or recovered from COVID-19. The repertoires were released in a freely available public database intended as a resource for research on the immune response to SARS-CoV-2. Sample metadata almost always included a de-identified subject ID, COVID-19 status, age in years and sex.

Here V drops 4 bases and J drops 3 bases, and the junction holds 16 bases not matched to any gene. The CDR3 holds 20 amino acids from the cysteine to the phenylalanine. The retained sequence is limited to the CDR3, 60 bases, with the frame set at the first base. Sequences MNHEY (CDR1) and SMNVEV (CDR2) are obtained from the germline V gene (reference sequence). The collaborating institutions used their own protocols to collect whole blood in K2EDTA tubes. Collaborator samples were shipped for TCRbeta analysis as frozen whole blood, isolated PBMCs, or DNA extracted from either sample type. TCRbeta CDR3 regions were amplified from genomic DNA by means of the immunoSEQ Assay, a bias-controlled multiplex PCR. The authors' analysis ran thus. The number of nucleated cells in each sample was estimated from the amplification of reference gene primers within the assay. To quantify the absolute abundance of each unique TCRbeta CDR3 rearrangement, sequence reads were collapsed and filtered. For each sample, productive Simpson clonality was calculated by taking the square root of Simpson's diversity index across productive rearrangements. Imported from immuneACCESS, the table was reduced by TCRdb to in-frame sequences with V and J called. These copies leave out some clones; in studies compared against another copy, an unresolved V gene accounts for under half, and the cause of the remainder is not known. That table is the source of V, J and clone size, and D and trimming were worked out from the DNA. The sample profile shows roughly 140,000 clones; about 90% of them were found once. Of the sample, 2.3% falls within the top ten clones.

General conclusions and limits of the study: Clinical and demographic metadata were provided uncurated, with the amount varying by source and participant.

The receptor comes from a human donor in a cohort sampled during active COVID-19. Source material: peripheral blood. The sequence joins TRBV27 to TRBJ1-3, with 12 middle bases fitting TRBD1. The CDR3 region has the sequence CASSSLTLGQGAEGGNTIYF. The base sequence is TGTGCCAGCAGTTCATTAACCCTGGGACAGGGGGCGGAAGGTGGAAACACCATATATTTT.